The entry that follows covers one T cell receptor (beta chain) sequence. Antigen unknown. Trimming left V 3 bases short and J 4 bases short, with 12 bases between. The germline V gene has CDR1 ENHRY and CDR2 SYGVKD. The CDR3 sequence is 14 residues long. Repeated repertoire sampling spanned the course of chemoradiotherapy. These data originate in a study of chemoradiotherapy in HPV16-positive cancers. As for the study in general: Functional T-cell assays on a couple of HPV16-positive patients' cells defined candidate HPV-specific clones and common TCR motifs.

The study's findings and limits: Candidate HPV-specific clones and E7-related TCR motifs grew in tumor during treatment.

Libraries were prepared by immunoSEQ multiplex PCR; TCRdb keeps only in-frame clonotypes and omits some of them. The data contain under 85,000 clones, 88% of them singletons. The chain links TRBV10-3 to TRBJ2-5; tentatively, D is TRBD1 or TRBD2 (5 bases each). The clonotype originates from a human donor with HPV-associated anogenital cancer. This specimen was blood, taken from a patient who underwent chemoradiotherapy. The CDR3 is CAISDGAGGETQYF. The DNA of the CDR3 is TGTGCCATCAGTGATGGGGCGGGTGGAGAGACCCAGTACTTC.